This T cell receptor (beta chain) appears in the sequencing data of a study of graft-versus-host responses after intestinal transplantation. The wider study: Among the recipients, all got anti-thymocyte globulin induction and then tacrolimus and steroids for approximately 3 years.

Regarding this clone: Antigen: not known.

Germline CDR1 is KGHSH and CDR2 is LQKENI. The CDR3 loop spans 12 amino acids. Trimming left V 5 bases short and J 5 bases short, with 9 bases between. The protocol was immunoSEQ multiplex PCR, while the TCRdb copy is restricted to in-frame clones and leaves out a portion. The sample carries 85,000 to 90,000 clones, 80% to 95% recorded once. Study outcomes and limitations: Allografts of patients with graft-donor T cell macrochimerism showed high graft-versus-host to host-versus-graft clone ratios. Investigators detected GvH clones in recipient marrow, with some emerging earlier in ileum or blood.

This TCR was recovered from a human donor who received an intestinal transplant. V and J are TRBV18 and TRBJ2-5; D gene uncertain. This specimen was unstimulated CD4+ T cells sorted from spleen or lymph node cells, taken before intestinal transplant. The CDR3 coding sequence is TGTGCCAGCTCAAACATTTTGGAGACCCAGTACTTC. Its protein product is CASSNILETQYF.